This T cell receptor beta chain was observed in a study of graft-versus-host responses after intestinal transplantation. Whole-study results and caveats: GvH clones turned up in recipient marrow; some had shown up first in ileum or blood.

Worth noting for this clone: Its antigen is not identified.

Only in-frame clones appear in the TCRdb table, and some are missing; sequencing was by immunoSEQ multiplex PCR. The sample yields fewer than 30,000 clones, about 92% seen once. Germline V CDR1 and CDR2: SGHVS, FNYEAQ. This CDR3 is built from 13 residues. V lost 3 bases and J lost 1, with 6 bases in between. The source material was PBMCs, sampled 66 days after intestinal transplant. V is TRBV7-6 and J is TRBJ1-1; D gene uncertain. This sequence originates from a human patient who received an intestinal transplant, so some T cells may come from the graft donor. CDR3 in DNA: TGTGCCAGCAGCTTGCGGCAGAACACTGAAGCTTTCTTT. Its protein product is CASSLRQNTEAFF.